These 19 T cell receptor beta chains were all obtained from the same sample, sequenced in a study of CD8+ T cells in alopecia areata. The treatment denotes: oral pan-JAK inhibitor, 5-10 mg twice daily. cDNA reverse transcribed from extracted RNA served as the sequencing template. Only in-frame clones appear in the TCRdb table, and some are missing; sequencing was by immunoSEQ multiplex PCR. The data contain around 150,000 clones, approximately 80% of them singletons. Source: CD8+ T cells sorted from blood, taken at week 4, from a patient treated with tofacitinib. These receptors were taken from a human donor with alopecia areata.

This clone was detected once. V usage is TRBV21-1 and J usage is TRBJ2-5; the table assigns TRBD1, which was not confirmed against the DNA. TRBV21-1 is a pseudogene segment. There are 17 residues in the CDR3. CDR3 nucleotide sequence: TGTGCCAGCAGCAAAGCGGACAGGGCCCAATCCCAAGAGACCCAGTACTTC. Its translation is CASSKADRAQSQETQYF.

This clone turned up a few times. This rearrangement joins TRBV5-4 to TRBJ2-2; weak D call: TRBD1 (6 bases). In germline, CDR1 is SGHNT, CDR2 YYREEE (reference sequence). The CDR3 runs to 13 residues. Between the trimmed V and J ends, which lost 4 bases and 6 bases, there was a span of 10 bases. The CDR3 DNA reads as TGTGCCAGCAGCCCCCCAGGGGCCGGGGAGCTGTTTTTT. Its protein is CASSPPGAGELFF.

To note about this clone: The junction departs from the called germline gene at one end, perhaps through a read error. The chain employs TRBV7-7 and TRBJ2-1; tentatively, D is TRBD1 or TRBD2 (6 bases each). There are 17 residues in the CDR3. In germline, CDR1 is SSHAT, CDR2 FNYEAQ (reference sequence). The CDR3 sequence: CASSLGPLGGPYNEQFF. Written as DNA, the CDR3 is TGTGCTAGCAGCTTAGGTCCTTTAGGGGGGCCCTACAATGAGCAGTTCTTC.

The DNA of the CDR3 is TGTGCCAGCAGTTTATCCTTTACCGGGGTCTACGAGCAGTACTTC. Protein: CASSLSFTGVYEQYF. The chain carries TRBV27 and TRBJ2-7; tentative D call: TRBD2 (5 bases). Germline V gene lookup returns CDR1 MNHEY and CDR2 SMNVEV (reference sequence). V lost 0 bases, J lost 3 bases, and 12 bases lay in between. The CDR3 has 15 amino acids.

The V call is TRBV7-8, the J call TRBJ2-3, with TRBD1 matching 7 bases. V gave up 5 bases and J gave up 5 bases; unmatched junction bases: 4. The CDR3 contains 13 residues. Germline V gene lookup returns CDR1 SGHVS and CDR2 FQNEAQ. CDR3 protein: CASSGTALDTQYF. The CDR3 DNA reads TGTGCCAGCAGCGGGACAGCACTAGATACGCAGTATTTT.

The chain uses TRBV7-9 and TRBJ2-7; D not certain. The germline gives CDR1 SEHNR, CDR2 FQNEAQ (reference sequence). The CDR3 sequence is 14 residues long. V lost 5 bases and J 3 bases, leaving 14 bases between the germline ends. The CDR3 spells CASSPTGPNYEQYF. The CDR3 DNA reads TGTGCCAGCAGCCCCACGGGTCCTAACTACGAGCAGTACTTC.

Concerning this clone itself: Other DNA sequences from this sample encode an identical CDR3 as well. The chain has TRBV29-1 and TRBJ2-7; D is unclear. The CDR3 spans 11 residues. Germline V lookup: CDR1 SQVTM, CDR2 ANQGSEA. The germline V and J ends were trimmed by 4 bases and 3 bases, with 7 bases remaining between them. The chain's CDR3 is CSVGGSYEQYF. The CDR3 DNA sequence: TGCAGCGTTGGAGGCAGCTACGAGCAGTACTTC.

The gene calls are TRBV30 and TRBJ1-1; no clear D. CDR1 GTSNPN and CDR2 SVGIG come from the germline V gene (reference sequence). The length of the CDR3 is 15 residues. The V end was cut by 0 bases, the J end by 2 bases, with 13 bases between. In DNA form, the CDR3 reads TGTGCCTGGAGTGTACGTTGGCCTATCAACACTGAAGCTTTCTTT. Translating it yields CAWSVRWPINTEAFF.

This clone was found once. The genes are TRBV29-1 and TRBJ2-1, with D possibly TRBD2 on 5 matching bases. The CDR3 is made up of 14 amino acids. Germline CDR1 SQVTM, CDR2 ANQGSEA. The V gene lost 3 bases and the J gene lost 7 bases, with 16 bases spanning the gap. Here the CDR3 reads CSVDWFGSGNEQFF. The DNA of the CDR3 is TGCAGCGTTGATTGGTTCGGCTCGGGGAATGAGCAGTTCTTC.

The gene calls are TRBV27 and TRBJ1-2; no definite D call. Germline values: CDR1 MNHEY, CDR2 SMNVEV (reference sequence). V was pared by 4 bases and J by 11 bases, with 14 bases between. The CDR3 runs to 12 residues. The CDR3 protein is CASSSPARVYTF. Written as DNA, the CDR3 is TGTGCCAGCAGTTCGCCGGCCCGAGTGTACACCTTC.

This clone was seen just once. The chain has TRBV13 and TRBJ2-5, with D uncertain. Between the trimmed V and J ends, which lost 0 bases and 4 bases, there was a span of 3 bases. Germline CDR1 reads PRHDT; CDR2 reads FYEKMQ (reference sequence). CDR3 length: 12 residues. CDR3 amino acids: CASSLGPETQYF. DNA of the CDR3: TGTGCCAGCAGCTTAGGCCCAGAGACCCAGTACTTC.

This rearrangement joins TRBV30 to TRBJ2-3; 12 nucleotides align to TRBD1. CDR3 length equals 16 residues. Germline CDR1 reads GTSNPN; CDR2 reads SVGIG (reference sequence). With 0 bases clipped from V and 0 bases from J, the junction kept 1 base outside the gene matches. The CDR3 DNA reads as TGTGCCTGGAGTGTGGGACAGGGGGCGAGCACAGATACGCAGTATTTT. Amino acid sequence: CAWSVGQGASTDTQYF.

The chain joins TRBV6-5 to TRBJ2-7; D gene ambiguous. The CDR3 contains 11 residues. The V end lost 10 bases, the J end lost 3 bases, and 10 bases lay between the germline ends. Germline V lookup: CDR1 MNHEY, CDR2 SVGAGI. The CDR3 DNA sequence: TGTGCCACCTCACATAGCTACGAGCAGTACTTC. Its translation is CATSHSYEQYF.

As for this clone: One junction end disagrees with the germline gene, perhaps due to a read error. The genes are TRBV2 and TRBJ2-1; TRBD2 might be the D (5 bases). The CDR3 has 15 amino acids. CDR1 and CDR2 from the germline V gene are SNHLY and FYNNEI. CDR3 in amino acids: CASRPSADSHNEQFF. CDR3 nucleotides: TGTGCCAGCAGACCCTCCGCGGACTCCCACAATGAGCAGTTCTTC.

This clone was seen only a few times. This sequence joins TRBV6-5 and TRBJ2-1, with D perhaps assigned TRBD1 or TRBD2 (6 bases each). The CDR3 length is 14 residues. Per the germline V gene, CDR1 is MNHEY and CDR2 is SVGAGI. The V end was cut by 2 bases, the J end by 7 bases, with 12 bases between. The CDR3 nucleotides are TGTGCCAGCAGTTACGGGGGGCCTCGAAATGAGCAGTTCTTC. This gives the protein CASSYGGPRNEQFF.

The chain employs TRBV30 and TRBJ2-3; D is unresolved. Germline V gives CDR1 GTSNPN, CDR2 SVGIG (reference sequence). The V end lost 5 bases, the J end lost 3 bases, and 12 bases lay between the germline ends. The CDR3 has 13 residues. The CDR3 coding sequence is TGTGCCTGGGCCGCCAGTGCGACAGATACGCAGTATTTT. It specifies CAWAASATDTQYF.

This clone was seen a single time. J is TRBJ1-2 and V is TRBV6-5; a weak D match, TRBD1 (5 bases). Trimming removed 5 bases from V and 3 bases from J, with 16 bases in between. Per germline, CDR1 MNHEY and CDR2 SVGAGI. CDR3 length: 15 amino acids. The CDR3 DNA is TGTGCCAGCAGTCCTCCGGGGGGATTATACTATGGCTACACCTTC. Protein product: CASSPPGGLYYGYTF.

J is TRBJ2-7 and V is TRBV7-2, with D perhaps matching TRBD1 (5 bases). This CDR3 has 14 amino acids. Germline V gene data show CDR1 as SGHTA and CDR2 as FQGNSA. The V and J ends lost 4 bases and 6 bases respectively, with 16 bases between them. The CDR3 bases are TGTGCCAGCAGCTCAGTGGACAACTACGGCGAGCAGTACTTC. Translated: CASSSVDNYGEQYF. Combining the CDR3 with reference TRBV7-2 and TRBJ2-7 gives the whole variable domain GAGVSQSPSNKVTEKGKDVELRCDPISGHTALYWYRQSLGQGLEFLIYFQGNSAPDKSGLPSDRFSAERTGGSVSTLTIQRTQQEDSAVYLCASSSVDNYGEQYFGPGTRLTVT.

The rearrangement joins TRBV11-2 to TRBJ2-7, with D possibly matching TRBD1 (5 bases). Germline values: CDR1 SGHAT, CDR2 FQNNGV. The CDR3 contains 15 residues. The germline V and J ends were trimmed by 1 base and 3 bases, with 13 bases remaining between them. The CDR3 coding sequence is TGTGCCAGCAGCTTAGTAGGTGACAGCTACTACGAGCAGTACTTC. It specifies CASSLVGDSYYEQYF.